A selection of T cell receptor beta chains follows, all from one sample in a study of control samples from healthy donors and cancer patients. TCRdb's copy holds only in-frame clones and misses some; the assay was immunoSEQ multiplex PCR. The repertoire includes about 180,000 clones, around nine tenths of them detected once, and 1.4% sits in the top ten. The sequencing sample was made of blood. Receptor source: a man aged 25 to 45 in good health. The CDR3 runs from the conserved cysteine through the conserved F or W. D genes are given only for firm matches. A row's size may be missing; if present it is once, few, many or a size class.

>TRBJ1-2|TRBV4-1|once|NA
CASSQFWLANYGYTF
>TRBJ1-4|TRBV9|NA|NA
CASSVEPTNEKLFF
>TRBJ2-6|TRBV4-3|NA|NA
CASSPDPSGANVLTF
>TRBJ2-7|TRBV7-9|NA|NA
CASSLGFSYEQYF
>TRBJ1-5|TRBV19|NA|NA
CASTWQGGNQPQHF
>TRBJ2-5|TRBV27|NA|NA
CASSFSNPLKETQYF
>TRBJ1-1|TRBV4-2|NA|NA
CASSQVQPTEAFF
>TRBJ1-4|TRBV11-2|NA|TRBD1
CASRWTGTNEKLFF
>TRBJ2-7|TRBV20-1|NA|NA
CSADQSYEQYF
>TRBJ2-7|TRBV28|NA|NA
CASSSRLYEQYF
>TRBJ2-3|TRBV7-2|once|NA
CASSRPRDTQYF
>TRBJ2-1|TRBV24-1|NA|NA
CATSGFPEGNEQFF
>TRBJ1-2|TRBV29-1|once|NA
CSVESGFDRGARYGYTF
>TRBJ2-5|TRBV7-9|NA|NA
CASSSLGLTQETQYF
>TRBJ1-1|TRBV6-6|NA|NA
CASRHPSMGPLLWAFF
>TRBJ1-1|TRBV2|once|NA
CASSEEEDSNTEAFF
>TRBJ1-4|TRBV6-5|NA|NA
CASSKTATNEKLFF
>TRBJ2-1|TRBV5-1|NA|NA
CASSLDGGHEQFF
>TRBJ2-1|TRBV18|NA|NA
CASSPPNSLSSYNEQFF
>TRBJ2-7|TRBV7-8|NA|NA
CASSLGPRDEQYF
>TRBJ1-5|TRBV27|NA|NA
CASSSNPVANQPQHF
>TRBJ1-1|TRBV19|NA|NA
CASSFRGETEAFF
>TRBJ1-1|TRBV19|once|NA
CASSILGAMNTEAFF
>TRBJ2-5|TRBV18|once|TRBD1
CASSEGQQETQYF
>TRBJ1-1|TRBV5-1|NA|TRBD1
CASSLTTGGGTEAFF
>TRBJ2-7|TRBV24-1|NA|TRBD1
CATSGTGQSYEQYF
>TRBJ2-3|TRBV24-1|NA|NA
CATSDTTRTDTQYF
>TRBJ1-5|TRBV5-6|NA|NA
CASSLAGSNQPQHF
>TRBJ1-1|TRBV5-1|NA|NA
CASSLDGRMNTEAFF
>TRBJ2-7|TRBV3-1/TRBV3-2|NA|NA
CASSQGVLRTGSSYEQYF
>TRBJ2-7|TRBV10-1|once|NA
CASSGPLGAYEQYF
>TRBJ2-1|TRBV7-9|NA|NA
CASSLTQRWVYNEQFF
>TRBJ1-3|TRBV10-2|once|NA
CAVRGQGGNTIYF
>TRBJ2-1|TRBV27|NA|NA
CASSSPADEQFF
>TRBJ1-2|TRBV19|once|NA
CASSISSGNYGYTF
>TRBJ1-4|TRBV5-1|NA|NA
CASSFLPRGPTNEKLFF
>TRBJ1-1|TRBV4-1|NA|NA
CASSYGGGYTEAFF
>TRBJ1-1|TRBV5-4|NA|NA
CASSPGGREDTEAFF
>TRBJ2-1|TRBV10-3|NA|NA
CAISEANEQFF
>TRBJ1-6|TRBV6-4|NA|TRBD1
CARSFRLYRGDLGSPLHF
>TRBJ2-7|TRBV5-1|NA|TRBD1
CASSLGGTGDRVYEQYF
>TRBJ1-2|TRBV11-2|NA|TRBD1
CASSLFRTGSGYTF
>TRBJ1-2|TRBV12-3/TRBV12-4|NA|NA
CASSSQRAGYTF
>TRBJ2-1|TRBV6-5|NA|TRBD1
CASSTPGQPPQFF
>TRBJ1-2|TRBV7-8|NA|TRBD1
CASSFMVGTEGYTF
>TRBJ1-1|TRBV5-1|NA|TRBD1
CASNPGITGGGTEAFF
>TRBJ2-1|TRBV28|NA|TRBD2
CASSVARGTGGDEQFF
>TRBJ1-1|TRBV5-5|NA|NA
CASSLPTSTEAFF
>TRBJ1-1|TRBV30|NA|NA
CAWSVDRDTEAFF
>TRBJ2-2|TRBV4-3|NA|NA
CASSRGGGELFF
>TRBJ1-5|TRBV27|NA|NA
CASSPRQGVNQPQHF
>TRBJ2-5|TRBV28|NA|TRBD2
CAIAGGQETQYF
>TRBJ1-3|TRBV6-6|NA|NA
CASSTTGFTGNTIYF
>TRBJ2-1|TRBV5-6|NA|NA
CASSLAGVSYNEQFF
>TRBJ2-5|TRBV6-1|NA|TRBD2
CASSKGLAGGQETQYF
>TRBJ2-3|TRBV5-4|NA|TRBD2
CASSLGRAGDTQYF
>TRBJ1-2|TRBV18|NA|NA
CASSPDASARGYTF
>TRBJ1-5|TRBV12-5|NA|TRBD1
CASGTGDQPQHF
>TRBJ2-1|TRBV7-9|NA|TRBD2
CASSRMFSGRAREQFF
>TRBJ2-4|TRBV28|NA|NA
CASSFLGEKNIQYF